The 6 T cell receptor beta chains below all came from one sample that was sequenced in a study of neurological immune-mediated disorders. TCRdb passed the 5' RACE reads through MiXCR, listing each CDR3 protein once. Of 70,000 or so distinct CDR3 sequences listed, about 3% are singletons. Sequencing was performed on PBMCs. These receptors were obtained from a woman aged 50 to 60 with multiple sclerosis.

The rearrangement joins TRBV10-3 to TRBJ1-2; tentative D call: TRBD1 (5 bases). Trimming cost V 6 bases and J 9 bases, with 14 bases left between them. The length of the CDR3 is 12 residues. Germline loops: CDR1 ENHRY, CDR2 SYGVKD. The CDR3 DNA reads TGTGCCATCAGGACCGCAGGGAGTCGCTACACCTTC. Translating gives CAIRTAGSRYTF.

This clonotype was observed many times. The V gene is TRBV27, the J gene TRBJ1-1; D may be TRBD1 (5 bases). Trimming removed 5 bases from V and 6 bases from J, with 13 bases in between. Germline CDR1 reads MNHEY; CDR2 reads SMNVEV (reference sequence). This CDR3 is built from 13 residues. The CDR3 here is CASSPGTFAEAFF. In DNA, the CDR3 is TGTGCCAGCAGTCCGGGGACGTTCGCTGAAGCTTTCTTT.

This clonotype was seen at least ten times. The gene calls are TRBV20-1 and TRBJ2-1, with D perhaps matching TRBD2 (6 bases). Germline CDR1 reads DFQATT; CDR2 reads SNEGSKA (reference sequence). V was pared by 0 bases and J by 5 bases, with 11 bases between. The CDR3 is 14 residues long. This chain's CDR3 is CSARDRDWDNEQFF. For the CDR3, the DNA is TGCAGTGCTAGAGATAGGGACTGGGACAATGAGCAGTTCTTC.

This clonotype was seen a handful of times. One base away lies a much larger clone, so this may be a sequencing read error. V and J are TRBV6-5 and TRBJ2-7; the D is unclear. V lost 10 bases to trimming and J lost 7 bases, with 11 bases between them. Germline V gene lookup returns CDR1 MNHEY and CDR2 SVGAGI. CDR3 length: 10 amino acids. Written as DNA, the CDR3 is TGTGCCACCGGAAGGAAAGAGCAGTACTTC. It translates to CATGRKEQYF.

This clonotype was recorded many times. This rearrangement joins TRBV20-1 to TRBJ2-1; D possibly corresponds to TRBD2 (5 bases). The CDR3 sequence is 16 residues long. V lost 1 base to trimming and J lost 0 bases, with 13 bases between them. Germline CDR1 DFQATT, CDR2 SNEGSKA (reference sequence). Here the CDR3 DNA reads TGCAGTGCTAGAGTGGGTAGCGCTAGCTCCTACAATGAGCAGTTCTTC. Its protein is CSARVGSASSYNEQFF.

This clonotype came up many times. Here the CDR3 DNA reads TGTGCCAGCAGAGGACAGGGTTTAAACACTGAAGCTTTCTTT. The encoded protein is CASRGQGLNTEAFF. The chain couples TRBV12-3 or TRBV12-4 to TRBJ1-1; the match to TRBD1 covers 8 bases. The CDR3 sequence is 14 residues long. V gave up 6 bases and J gave up 2 bases; unmatched junction bases: 5.